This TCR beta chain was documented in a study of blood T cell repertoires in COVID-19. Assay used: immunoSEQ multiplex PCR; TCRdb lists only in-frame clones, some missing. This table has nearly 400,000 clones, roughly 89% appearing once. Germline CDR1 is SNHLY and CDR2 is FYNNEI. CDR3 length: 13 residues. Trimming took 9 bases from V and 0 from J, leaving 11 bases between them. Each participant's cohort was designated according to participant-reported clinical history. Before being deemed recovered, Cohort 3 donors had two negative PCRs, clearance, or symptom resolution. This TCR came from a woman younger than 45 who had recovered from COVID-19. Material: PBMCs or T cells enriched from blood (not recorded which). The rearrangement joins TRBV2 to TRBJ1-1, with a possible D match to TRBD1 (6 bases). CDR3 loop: CASLTGMNTEAFF. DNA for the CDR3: TGTGCCAGTCTTACAGGGATGAACACTGAAGCTTTCTTT.